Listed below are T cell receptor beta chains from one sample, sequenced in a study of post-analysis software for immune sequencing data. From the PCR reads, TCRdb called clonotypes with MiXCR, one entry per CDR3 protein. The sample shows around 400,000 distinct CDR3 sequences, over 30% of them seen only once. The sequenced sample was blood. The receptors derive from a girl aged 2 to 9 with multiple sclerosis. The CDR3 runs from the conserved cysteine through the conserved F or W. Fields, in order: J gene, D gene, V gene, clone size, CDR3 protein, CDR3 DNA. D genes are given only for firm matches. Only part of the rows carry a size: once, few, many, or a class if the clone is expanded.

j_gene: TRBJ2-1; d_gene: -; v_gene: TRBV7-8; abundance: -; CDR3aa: CASSLVTGPTSSYNEQFF; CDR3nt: TGTGCCAGCAGCTTAGTTACGGGTCCGACAAGCTCCTACAATGAGCAGTTCTTC
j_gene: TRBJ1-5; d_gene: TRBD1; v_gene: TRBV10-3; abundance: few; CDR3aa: CAIRGTAENQPQHF; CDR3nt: TGTGCCATCCGGGGGACAGCAGAAAATCAGCCCCAGCATTTT
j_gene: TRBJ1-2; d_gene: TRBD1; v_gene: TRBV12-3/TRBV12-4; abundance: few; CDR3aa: CASNNRDRKNYGYTF; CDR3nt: TGCGCCAGCAATAACCGGGACAGAAAGAATTATGGCTACACCTTC
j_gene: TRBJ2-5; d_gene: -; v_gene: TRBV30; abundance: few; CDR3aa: CAWSSFDETQYF; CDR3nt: TGTGCCTGGAGTAGTTTCGATGAGACCCAGTACTTC
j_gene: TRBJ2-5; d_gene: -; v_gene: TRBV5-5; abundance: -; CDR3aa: CASSWAMGDETQYF; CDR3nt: TGTGCCAGCAGCTGGGCCATGGGCGACGAGACCCAGTACTTC
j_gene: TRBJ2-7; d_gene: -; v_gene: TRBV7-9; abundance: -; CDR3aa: CASSSVTRDASYEQYF; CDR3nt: TGTGCCAGCAGCTCCGTAACCCGGGACGCTTCCTACGAGCAGTACTTC
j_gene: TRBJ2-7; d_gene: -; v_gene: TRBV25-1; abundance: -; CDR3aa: CASTRGPYEQYF; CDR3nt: TGTGCCAGCACCCGAGGGCCCTACGAGCAGTACTTC
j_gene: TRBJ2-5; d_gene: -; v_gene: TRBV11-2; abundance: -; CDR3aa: CASSLSGPRYQETQYF; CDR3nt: TGTGCCAGCAGCTTATCCGGCCCCAGGTACCAAGAGACCCAGTACTTC
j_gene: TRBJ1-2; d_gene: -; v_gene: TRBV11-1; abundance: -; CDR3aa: CASSPDSRDYGYTF; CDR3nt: TGTGCCAGCAGCCCAGACAGTCGGGACTATGGCTACACCTTC
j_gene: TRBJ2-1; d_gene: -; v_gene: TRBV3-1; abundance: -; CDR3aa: CASSQGVYSNEQFF; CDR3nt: TGTGCCAGCAGCCAAGGGGTTTATTCCAATGAGCAGTTCTTC
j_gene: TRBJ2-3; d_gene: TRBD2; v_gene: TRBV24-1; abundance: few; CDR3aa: CATSDPGLADTDTQYF; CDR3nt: TGTGCCACCAGTGATCCTGGACTAGCGGACACAGATACGCAGTATTTT
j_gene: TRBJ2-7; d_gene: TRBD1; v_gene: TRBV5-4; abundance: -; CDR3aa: CASEDRGGYEQYF; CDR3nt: TGTGCCAGCGAGGACAGGGGAGGCTACGAGCAGTACTTC
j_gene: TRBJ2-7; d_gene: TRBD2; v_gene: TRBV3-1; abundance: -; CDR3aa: CASSHRGLAAYEQYF; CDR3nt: TGTGCCAGCAGCCATCGGGGACTAGCGGCCTACGAGCAGTACTTC
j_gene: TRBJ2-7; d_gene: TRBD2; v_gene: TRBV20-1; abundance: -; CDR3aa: CSARDFDSGKPREQYF; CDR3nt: TGCAGTGCTAGAGATTTTGATAGCGGGAAACCACGCGAGCAGTACTTC
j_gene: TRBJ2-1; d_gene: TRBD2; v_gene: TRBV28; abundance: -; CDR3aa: CASSSAGLAGDNEQFF; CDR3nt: TGTGCCAGCAGTTCGGCGGGACTAGCGGGGGACAATGAGCAGTTCTTC
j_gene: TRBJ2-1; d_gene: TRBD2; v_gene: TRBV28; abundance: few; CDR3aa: CASRPAGSSYNEQFF; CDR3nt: TGTGCCAGCAGACCAGCGGGAAGCTCCTACAATGAGCAGTTCTTC
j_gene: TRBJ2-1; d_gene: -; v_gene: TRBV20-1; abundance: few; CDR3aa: CSASHEQFF; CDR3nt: TGCAGTGCTAGTCATGAGCAGTTCTTC
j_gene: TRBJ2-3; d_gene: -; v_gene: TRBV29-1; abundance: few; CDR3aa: CSVQRGAVADTQYF; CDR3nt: TGCAGCGTCCAAAGGGGGGCAGTAGCAGATACGCAGTATTTT
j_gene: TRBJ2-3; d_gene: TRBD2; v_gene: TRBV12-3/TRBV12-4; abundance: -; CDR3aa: CASSLEVAGDKDTQYF; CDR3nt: TGTGCCAGCAGTTTAGAGGTAGCGGGAGATAAGGATACGCAGTATTTT
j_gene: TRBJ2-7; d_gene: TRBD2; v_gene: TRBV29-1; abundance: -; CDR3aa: CSTREGSSYEQYF; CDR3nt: TGCAGCACTCGGGAGGGCAGCTCCTACGAGCAGTACTTC
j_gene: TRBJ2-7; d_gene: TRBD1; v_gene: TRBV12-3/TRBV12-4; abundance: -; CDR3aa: CASSRGTGRAEQYF; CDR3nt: TGTGCCAGCAGTAGGGGGACAGGGAGGGCCGAGCAGTACTTC
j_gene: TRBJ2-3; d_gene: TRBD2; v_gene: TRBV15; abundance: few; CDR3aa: CATSRDVRGPSGTQYF; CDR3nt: TGTGCCACCAGCAGAGATGTTAGGGGCCCTAGCGGTACGCAGTATTTT
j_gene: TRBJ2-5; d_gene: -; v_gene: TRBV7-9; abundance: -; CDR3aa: CASSQTGKTQYF; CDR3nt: TGTGCCAGCAGCCAAACTGGAAAGACCCAGTACTTC
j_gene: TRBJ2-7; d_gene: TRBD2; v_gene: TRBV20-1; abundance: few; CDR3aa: CSASLAGASYEQYF; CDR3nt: TGCAGTGCTTCTCTAGCGGGGGCTTCCTACGAGCAGTACTTC
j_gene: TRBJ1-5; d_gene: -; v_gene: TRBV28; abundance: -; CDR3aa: CASTDSLNQPQHF; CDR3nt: TGTGCCAGCACGGACAGCCTAAATCAGCCCCAGCATTTT
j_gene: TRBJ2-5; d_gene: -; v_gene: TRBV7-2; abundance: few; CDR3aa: CASSLVGSGTQYF; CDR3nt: TGTGCCAGCAGCTTAGTCGGCTCTGGGACCCAGTACTTC
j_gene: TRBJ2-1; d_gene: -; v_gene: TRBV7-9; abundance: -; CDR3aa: CASSFSTGDRRRQFF; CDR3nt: TGTGCCAGCAGCTTTAGTACGGGCGACCGACGACGGCAGTTCTTC
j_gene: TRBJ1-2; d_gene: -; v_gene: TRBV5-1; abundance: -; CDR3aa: CASSRDSGYGYTF; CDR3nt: TGCGCCAGCAGCCGAGACAGCGGCTATGGCTACACCTTC
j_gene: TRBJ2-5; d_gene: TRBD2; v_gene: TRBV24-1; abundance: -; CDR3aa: CVTSDPSLAEEAQETQYF; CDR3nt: TGTGTCACCAGTGACCCGTCCCTAGCGGAGGAGGCCCAAGAGACCCAGTACTTC
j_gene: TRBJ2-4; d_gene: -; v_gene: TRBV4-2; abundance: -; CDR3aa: CASSQARDLTNIQYF; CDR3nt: TGTGCCAGCAGCCAGGCCCGGGACTTGACAAACATTCAGTACTTC
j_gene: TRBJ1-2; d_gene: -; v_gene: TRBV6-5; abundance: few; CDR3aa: CASRLTYRTNYGYTF; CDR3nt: TGTGCCAGCCGCTTAACTTACAGGACTAACTATGGCTACACCTTC
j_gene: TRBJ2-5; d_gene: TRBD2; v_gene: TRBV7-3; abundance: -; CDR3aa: CASSPMGLAGEETQYF; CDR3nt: TGTGCCAGCAGCCCAATGGGACTAGCGGGGGAAGAGACCCAGTACTTC
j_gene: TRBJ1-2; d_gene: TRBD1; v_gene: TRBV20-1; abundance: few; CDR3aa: CSARKGRGQNGYTF; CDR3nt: TGCAGTGCTAGGAAAGGGAGGGGGCAAAATGGCTACACCTTC
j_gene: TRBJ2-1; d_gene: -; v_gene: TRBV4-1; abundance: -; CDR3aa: CASSQDPSLGGNEQFF; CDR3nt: TGCGCCAGCAGCCAAGATCCGTCGTTAGGGGGCAATGAGCAGTTCTTC
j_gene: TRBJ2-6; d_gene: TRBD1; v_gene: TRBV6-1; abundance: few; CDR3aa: CASSDRTGFYGANVLTF; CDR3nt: TGTGCCAGCAGTGACCGGACAGGCTTTTATGGGGCCAACGTCCTGACTTTC
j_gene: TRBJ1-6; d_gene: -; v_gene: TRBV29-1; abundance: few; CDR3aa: CSVRTGTANSPLHF; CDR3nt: TGCAGCGTTCGAACCGGGACGGCTAATTCACCCCTCCACTTT
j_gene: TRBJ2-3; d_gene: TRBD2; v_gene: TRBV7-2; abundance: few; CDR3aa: CASKFSGKNTQYF; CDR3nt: TGTGCCAGCAAATTTAGCGGGAAAAATACGCAGTATTTT
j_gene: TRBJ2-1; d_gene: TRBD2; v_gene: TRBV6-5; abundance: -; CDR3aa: CASSDQGLASNEQFF; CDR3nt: TGTGCCAGCAGTGACCAGGGACTAGCGTCCAATGAGCAGTTCTTC
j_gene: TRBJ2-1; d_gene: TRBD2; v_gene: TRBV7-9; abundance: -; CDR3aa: CASSSLAGGDTEQFF; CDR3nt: TGTGCCAGCAGCTCGCTAGCGGGAGGTGACACTGAGCAGTTCTTC
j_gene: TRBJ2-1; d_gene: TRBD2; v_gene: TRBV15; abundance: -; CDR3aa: CATRLRAGGPNEQFF; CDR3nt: TGTGCCACCCGTCTGCGCGCGGGAGGGCCGAATGAGCAGTTCTTC
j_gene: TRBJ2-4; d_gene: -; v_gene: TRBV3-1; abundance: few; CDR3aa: CASSPFGGRLAKNIQYF; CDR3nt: TGTGCCAGCAGCCCGTTCGGGGGGCGTCTAGCCAAAAACATTCAGTACTTC
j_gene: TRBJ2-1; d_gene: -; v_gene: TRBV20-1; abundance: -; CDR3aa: CSASDGLGRSDEQFF; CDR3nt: TGCAGTGCTAGTGATGGACTCGGGCGTAGCGATGAGCAGTTCTTC
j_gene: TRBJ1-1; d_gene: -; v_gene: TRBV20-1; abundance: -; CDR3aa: CSATVPQVMNTEAFF; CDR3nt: TGCAGTGCTACCGTTCCACAAGTCATGAACACTGAAGCTTTCTTT
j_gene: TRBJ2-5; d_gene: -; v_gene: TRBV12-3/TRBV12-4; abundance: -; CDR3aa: CASSWRGTETQYF; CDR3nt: TGTGCCAGCAGTTGGAGGGGGACGGAGACCCAGTACTTC
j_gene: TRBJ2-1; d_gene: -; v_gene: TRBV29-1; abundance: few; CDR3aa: CSLGLRANEQFF; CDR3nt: TGCAGCCTTGGGCTCCGGGCCAATGAGCAGTTCTTC
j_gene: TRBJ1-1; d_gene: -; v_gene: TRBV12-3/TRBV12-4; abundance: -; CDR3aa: CASTPLGDTEAFF; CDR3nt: TGTGCCAGCACCCCTCTAGGAGACACTGAAGCTTTCTTT
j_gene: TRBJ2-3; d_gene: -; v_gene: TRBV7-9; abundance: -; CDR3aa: CASSLLGSPTDTQYF; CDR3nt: TGTGCCAGCAGCTTATTGGGGAGTCCCACAGATACGCAGTATTTT
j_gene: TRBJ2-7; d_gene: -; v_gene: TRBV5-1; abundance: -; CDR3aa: CAGSLAGSGSYEQYF; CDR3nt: TGCGCCGGCAGCTTGGCGGGCAGCGGATCCTACGAGCAGTACTTC
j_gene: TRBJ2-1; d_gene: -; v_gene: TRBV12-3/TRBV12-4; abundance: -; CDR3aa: CASSPPKQSFYNEQFF; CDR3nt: TGTGCCAGCAGTCCACCCAAGCAAAGCTTCTACAATGAGCAGTTCTTC
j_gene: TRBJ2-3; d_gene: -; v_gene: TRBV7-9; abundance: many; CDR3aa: CASATGRFLTTDTQYF; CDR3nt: TGTGCCAGCGCCACGGGGAGGTTCCTAACCACAGATACGCAGTATTTT
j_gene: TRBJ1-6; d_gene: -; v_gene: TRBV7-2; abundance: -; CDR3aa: CASSPPQNSWFYNSPLHF; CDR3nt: TGTGCCAGCAGCCCCCCCCAGAACTCCTGGTTCTATAATTCACCCCTCCACTTT
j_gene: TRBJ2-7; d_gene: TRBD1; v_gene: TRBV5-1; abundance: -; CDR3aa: CASSVTGTGGVYEQYF; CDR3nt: TGCGCCAGCAGCGTCACCGGGACAGGGGGCGTTTACGAGCAGTACTTC
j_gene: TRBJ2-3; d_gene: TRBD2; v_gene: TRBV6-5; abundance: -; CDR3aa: CASSYSPNSGRYTQYF; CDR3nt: TGTGCCAGCAGTTACTCCCCAAATAGCGGGAGATATACGCAGTATTTT
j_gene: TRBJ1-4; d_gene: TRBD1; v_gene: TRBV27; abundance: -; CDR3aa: CASSLNRGTNEKRFF; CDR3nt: TGTGCCAGCAGTTTAAACAGGGGAACTAATGAAAAACGGTTTTTT